This is a list of T cell receptor beta chains from one sample in a study of shared clonotypes between healthy human individuals. Measured with immunoSEQ multiplex PCR; TCRdb has only the in-frame clones, and not every one. The sample gives approximately 2.4 million clones, more than 90% of which show up once; roughly 0.13% is in the top ten. Sequencing used naive CD4+ T cells sorted from blood. The source of these receptors is a man aged 18-30 years in good health. Each CDR3 is given with its conserved first and last residue. Each record gives: clone size, D gene, J gene, V gene, CDR3 protein, CDR3 DNA. A D gene is named only where the DNA matches it firmly. Not every row has a clone size; where given, it reads once, few, many or a size class.

abundance: -
d_gene: -
j_gene: TRBJ1-4
v_gene: TRBV5-1
CDR3aa: CASRRGSAKGTNEKLFF
CDR3nt: TGCGCCAGCAGGAGGGGATCGGCGAAGGGTACTAATGAAAAACTGTTTTTT

abundance: -
d_gene: -
j_gene: TRBJ1-2
v_gene: TRBV10-3
CDR3aa: CAISESESLGYTF
CDR3nt: TGTGCCATCAGTGAGTCCGAGTCGCTGGGCTACACCTTC

abundance: once
d_gene: TRBD1
j_gene: TRBJ2-2
v_gene: TRBV7-2
CDR3aa: CASILTGGSTGELFF
CDR3nt: TGTGCCAGCATCCTGACAGGGGGCTCCACCGGGGAGCTGTTTTTT

abundance: -
d_gene: TRBD1
j_gene: TRBJ2-6
v_gene: TRBV9
CDR3aa: CASSVTGALGANVLTF
CDR3nt: TGTGCCAGCAGCGTAACAGGGGCGCTAGGGGCCAACGTCCTGACTTTC

abundance: once
d_gene: TRBD2
j_gene: TRBJ2-3
v_gene: TRBV5-1
CDR3aa: CASSLAYGTSGGARDTQYF
CDR3nt: TGCGCCAGCAGCTTGGCGTATGGGACTAGCGGGGGGGCCCGAGATACGCAGTATTTT

abundance: -
d_gene: -
j_gene: TRBJ2-7
v_gene: TRBV18
CDR3aa: CASSLASGATYEQYF
CDR3nt: TGTGCCAGCTCCTTGGCATCGGGGGCTACGTACGAGCAGTACTTC

abundance: -
d_gene: TRBD1
j_gene: TRBJ2-5
v_gene: TRBV11-3
CDR3aa: CASSTGQGAGETQYF
CDR3nt: TGTGCCAGCAGCACAGGACAGGGGGCAGGGGAGACCCAGTACTTC

abundance: -
d_gene: TRBD1
j_gene: TRBJ1-4
v_gene: TRBV4-3
CDR3aa: CASSEGQGTTNEKLFF
CDR3nt: TGCGCCAGCAGCGAAGGACAGGGGACAACTAATGAAAAACTGTTTTTT

abundance: -
d_gene: -
j_gene: TRBJ1-5
v_gene: TRBV6-1
CDR3aa: CASSDGGGNQPQHF
CDR3nt: TGTGCCAGCAGTGATGGAGGGGGCAATCAGCCCCAGCATTTT

abundance: -
d_gene: TRBD1
j_gene: TRBJ1-1
v_gene: TRBV5-1
CDR3aa: CASSPGGGDSMNTEAFF
CDR3nt: TGCGCCAGCAGCCCTGGAGGAGGGGACAGCATGAACACTGAAGCTTTCTTT

abundance: -
d_gene: -
j_gene: TRBJ1-1
v_gene: TRBV4-1
CDR3aa: CASSPSRQGWTEAFF
CDR3nt: TGCGCCAGCAGCCCTTCCCGGCAAGGGTGGACTGAAGCTTTCTTT

abundance: -
d_gene: -
j_gene: TRBJ1-6
v_gene: TRBV4-1
CDR3aa: CASSQDHSVNSPLHF
CDR3nt: TGCGCCAGCAGCCAAGATCACAGCGTGAATTCACCCCTCCACTTT

abundance: -
d_gene: -
j_gene: TRBJ1-5
v_gene: TRBV7-2
CDR3aa: CASSLAGSNQPQHF
CDR3nt: TGTGCCAGCAGCTTAGCGGGGAGCAATCAGCCCCAGCATTTT

abundance: -
d_gene: -
j_gene: TRBJ1-5
v_gene: TRBV28
CDR3aa: CASSLGDTLPNQPQHF
CDR3nt: TGTGCCAGCAGTTTGGGGGACACCCTTCCCAATCAGCCCCAGCATTTT

abundance: -
d_gene: TRBD1
j_gene: TRBJ1-2
v_gene: TRBV5-1
CDR3aa: CASSPPSPTGGGYTF
CDR3nt: TGCGCCAGCAGCCCCCCTAGCCCGACAGGGGGTGGCTACACCTTC

abundance: -
d_gene: TRBD2
j_gene: TRBJ2-3
v_gene: TRBV5-1
CDR3aa: CASSLAVAGGGDTQYF
CDR3nt: TGCGCCAGCAGCTTGGCCGTAGCGGGGGGCGGAGATACGCAGTATTTT

abundance: few
d_gene: -
j_gene: TRBJ1-2
v_gene: TRBV5-4
CDR3aa: CASSLDGRGGYGYTF
CDR3nt: TGTGCCAGCAGCTTGGATGGCAGGGGAGGCTATGGCTACACCTTC

abundance: once
d_gene: -
j_gene: TRBJ2-5
v_gene: TRBV29-1
CDR3aa: CSAEGLAETQYF
CDR3nt: TGCAGCGCCGAGGGACTTGCGGAGACCCAGTACTTC

abundance: -
d_gene: TRBD2
j_gene: TRBJ2-7
v_gene: TRBV7-9
CDR3aa: CASSPSGTSGRAEQYF
CDR3nt: TGTGCCAGCAGCCCGAGCGGGACTAGCGGGAGGGCCGAGCAGTACTTC

abundance: -
d_gene: TRBD2
j_gene: TRBJ2-1
v_gene: TRBV9
CDR3aa: CASSIAGGSSYNEQFF
CDR3nt: TGTGCCAGCAGTATCGCCGGCGGGAGCTCCTACAATGAGCAGTTCTTC

abundance: -
d_gene: -
j_gene: TRBJ1-1
v_gene: TRBV5-1
CDR3aa: CASSPRQTMDTEAFF
CDR3nt: TGCGCCAGCAGCCCCAGGCAAACGATGGACACTGAAGCTTTCTTT

abundance: -
d_gene: -
j_gene: TRBJ1-1
v_gene: TRBV7-8
CDR3aa: CASSLRTPYTEAFF
CDR3nt: TGTGCCAGCAGCCTACGGACACCTTACACTGAAGCTTTCTTT

abundance: -
d_gene: -
j_gene: TRBJ2-7
v_gene: TRBV18
CDR3aa: CASSQYYEQYF
CDR3nt: TGTGCCAGCTCCCAATACTACGAGCAGTACTTC

abundance: -
d_gene: -
j_gene: TRBJ2-5
v_gene: TRBV7-9
CDR3aa: CASSTTGDQYQETQYF
CDR3nt: TGTGCCAGCAGCACCACGGGGGACCAGTACCAAGAGACCCAGTACTTC

abundance: -
d_gene: -
j_gene: TRBJ2-1
v_gene: TRBV7-2
CDR3aa: CASSPRGSENEQFF
CDR3nt: TGTGCCAGCAGCCCGCGGGGTAGCGAAAATGAGCAGTTCTTC

abundance: -
d_gene: TRBD1
j_gene: TRBJ1-1
v_gene: TRBV30
CDR3aa: CAWSPTGENTEAFF
CDR3nt: TGTGCCTGGAGTCCGACAGGGGAGAACACTGAAGCTTTCTTT

abundance: -
d_gene: -
j_gene: TRBJ2-3
v_gene: TRBV9
CDR3aa: CASSVAPSGGVSIDTQYF
CDR3nt: TGTGCCAGCAGCGTAGCCCCCTCCGGCGGGGTCTCAATCGATACGCAGTATTTT

abundance: -
d_gene: -
j_gene: TRBJ1-1
v_gene: TRBV29-1
CDR3aa: CSFAGVRNTEAFF
CDR3nt: TGCAGCTTTGCGGGGGTTAGGAACACTGAAGCTTTCTTT

abundance: -
d_gene: TRBD1
j_gene: TRBJ1-1
v_gene: TRBV18
CDR3aa: CASSPQGAITEAFF
CDR3nt: TGTGCCAGCTCACCCCAGGGGGCGATCACTGAAGCTTTCTTT

abundance: -
d_gene: -
j_gene: TRBJ1-2
v_gene: TRBV5-4
CDR3aa: CASSQGQNYGYTF
CDR3nt: TGTGCCAGCAGCCAGGGACAAAACTATGGCTACACCTTC

abundance: -
d_gene: TRBD1
j_gene: TRBJ1-1
v_gene: TRBV28
CDR3aa: CASSGQGGDTEAFF
CDR3nt: TGTGCCAGCAGCGGACAGGGGGGTGACACTGAAGCTTTCTTT